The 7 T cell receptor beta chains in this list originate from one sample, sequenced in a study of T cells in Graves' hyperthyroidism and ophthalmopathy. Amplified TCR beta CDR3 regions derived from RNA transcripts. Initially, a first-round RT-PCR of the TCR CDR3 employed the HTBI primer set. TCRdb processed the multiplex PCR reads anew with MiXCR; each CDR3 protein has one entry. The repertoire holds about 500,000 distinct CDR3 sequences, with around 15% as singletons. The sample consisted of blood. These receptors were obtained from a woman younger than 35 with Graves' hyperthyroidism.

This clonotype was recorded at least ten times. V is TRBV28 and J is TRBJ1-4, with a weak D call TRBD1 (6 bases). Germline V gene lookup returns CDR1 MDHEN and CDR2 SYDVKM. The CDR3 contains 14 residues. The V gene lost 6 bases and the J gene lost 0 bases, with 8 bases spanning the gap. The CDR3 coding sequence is TGTGCCAGCAGGACAGGAGCAACTAATGAAAAACTGTTTTTT. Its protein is CASRTGATNEKLFF.

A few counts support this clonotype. The CDR3 region is CAISVSGDGREEQYF. The DNA of the CDR3 is TGTGCCATCAGTGTTAGCGGGGACGGGAGAGAGGAGCAGTACTTC. J is TRBJ2-7 and V is TRBV10-3; 8 bases are shared with TRBD2. This CDR3 has 15 residues. The V gene's germline CDR1 is ENHRY and CDR2 SYGVKD. V was pared by 4 bases and J by 7 bases, with 12 bases of the junction left unmatched.

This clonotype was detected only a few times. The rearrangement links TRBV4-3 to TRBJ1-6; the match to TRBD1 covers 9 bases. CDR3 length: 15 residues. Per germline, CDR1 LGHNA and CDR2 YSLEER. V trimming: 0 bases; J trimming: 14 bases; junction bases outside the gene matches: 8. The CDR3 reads CASSQDGTGTGALHF. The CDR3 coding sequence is TGCGCCAGCAGCCAAGATGGGACAGGGACTGGAGCCCTCCACTTT.

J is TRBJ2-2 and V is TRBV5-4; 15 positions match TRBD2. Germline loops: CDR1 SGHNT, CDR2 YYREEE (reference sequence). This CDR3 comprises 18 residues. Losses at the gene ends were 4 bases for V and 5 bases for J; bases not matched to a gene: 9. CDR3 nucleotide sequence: TGTGCCAGCAGCGCTCCGGGACTAGCGGGAGGAGGGACCGGGGAGCTGTTTTTT. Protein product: CASSAPGLAGGGTGELFF.

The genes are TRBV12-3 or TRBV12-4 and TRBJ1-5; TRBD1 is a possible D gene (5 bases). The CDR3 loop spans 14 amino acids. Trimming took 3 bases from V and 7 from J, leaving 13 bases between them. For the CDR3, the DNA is TGTGCCAGCAGTTTCCGGGGGTTTGGACAGCCCCAGCATTTT. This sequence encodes CASSFRGFGQPQHF.

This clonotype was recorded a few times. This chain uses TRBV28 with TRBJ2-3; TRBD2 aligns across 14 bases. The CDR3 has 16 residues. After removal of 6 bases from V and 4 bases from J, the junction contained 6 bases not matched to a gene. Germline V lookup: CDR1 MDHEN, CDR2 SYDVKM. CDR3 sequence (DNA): TGTGCCAGCAGCCGGGGGACTAGCGGGAGTTCAGATACGCAGTATTTT. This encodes CASSRGTSGSSDTQYF.

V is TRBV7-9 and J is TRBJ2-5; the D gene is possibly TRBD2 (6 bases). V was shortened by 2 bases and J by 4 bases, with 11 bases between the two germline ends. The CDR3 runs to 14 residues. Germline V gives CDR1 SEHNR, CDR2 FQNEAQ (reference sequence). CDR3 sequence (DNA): TGTGCCAGCAGCTTATATACTAGCCTAGAGACCCAGTACTTC. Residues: CASSLYTSLETQYF. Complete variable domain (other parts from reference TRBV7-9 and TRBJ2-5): DTGVSQNPRHKITKRGQNVTFRCDPISEHNRLYWYRQTLGQGPEFLTYFQNEAQLEKSRLLSDRFSAERPKGSFSTLEIQRTEQGDSAMYLCASSLYTSLETQYFGPGTRLLVL.